This is a list of T cell receptor beta chains from one sample in a study of blood T cell repertoires in COVID-19. TCRdb's copy holds only in-frame clones and misses some; the assay was immunoSEQ multiplex PCR. The profile shows some 360,000 clones, approximately 89% of them singletons. Sequencing was done on a sample of peripheral blood. The receptors were gathered from a woman aged 60-75 years with COVID-19, enrolled during active disease. Both conserved end residues are part of each CDR3. Fields, in order: clone size, V gene, J gene, D gene, CDR3 protein, CDR3 DNA. D genes are given only for firm matches. Clone size is shown for a subset of rows, as once, few, many or a class of expanded clone.

>-|TRBV10-3|TRBJ2-1|-
CAIRGGEGSYNEQFF
TGTGCCATCCGAGGGGGGGAGGGCTCCTACAATGAGCAGTTCTTC
>-|TRBV11-2|TRBJ2-2|-
CASSPRNTGELFF
TGTGCCAGCAGCCCGAGAAACACCGGGGAGCTGTTTTTT
>-|TRBV28|TRBJ1-1|TRBD1
CASSFGQGNTEAFF
TGTGCCAGCAGTTTCGGACAGGGGAACACTGAAGCTTTCTTT
>-|TRBV13|TRBJ1-2|-
CASSLGQGGYGYTF
TGTGCCAGCAGCTTAGGACAGGGTGGCTATGGCTACACCTTC
>once|TRBV7-8|TRBJ1-1|TRBD1
CASSFLTGQMNTEAFF
TGTGCCAGCAGCTTTTTAACGGGACAGATGAACACTGAAGCTTTCTTT
>-|TRBV5-1|TRBJ2-3|-
CASSFQVPSTDTQYF
TGCGCCAGCAGCTTTCAGGTACCTAGCACAGATACGCAGTATTTT
>-|TRBV5-4|TRBJ2-1|-
CASSLEGRRGRAGEQFF
TGTGCCAGCAGCTTGGAAGGTCGGAGGGGCAGGGCGGGTGAGCAGTTCTTC
>-|TRBV19|TRBJ1-5|TRBD1
CASTKWGTGDNQPQHF
TGTGCCAGTACCAAATGGGGGACAGGAGACAATCAGCCCCAGCATTTT
>-|TRBV6-5|TRBJ1-3|-
CASSQYASSGNTIYF
TGTGCCAGCAGTCAATATGCCAGCTCTGGAAACACCATATATTTT
>-|TRBV3-1/TRBV3-2|TRBJ2-7|-
CASSQGVSESYEQYF
TGTGCCAGCAGCCAAGGCGTAAGTGAGTCCTACGAGCAGTACTTC
>-|TRBV5-4|TRBJ1-2|-
CASSLVGTGRDYGYTF
TGTGCCAGCAGCTTGGTGGGAACAGGGCGGGACTATGGCTACACCTTC
>-|TRBV5-4|TRBJ1-2|TRBD1
CASSPGGQMNYGYTF
TGTGCCAGCAGCCCAGGGGGACAGATGAACTATGGCTACACCTTC
>-|TRBV5-1|TRBJ2-3|TRBD1
CASSLGDRGTDTQYF
TGCGCCAGCAGCTTGGGGGACAGGGGCACAGATACGCAGTATTTT
>-|TRBV10-1|TRBJ1-1|-
CASSGGVNTEAFF
TGCGCCAGCAGTGGAGGAGTGAACACTGAAGCTTTCTTT
>once|TRBV5-4|TRBJ1-4|TRBD1
CASSMNRGYEKLFF
TGTGCCAGCAGTATGAACAGGGGGTATGAAAAACTGTTTTTT
>-|TRBV6-5|TRBJ2-1|TRBD2
CASSLLAGGYNEQFF
TGTGCCAGCAGCCTCCTAGCGGGGGGGTACAATGAGCAGTTCTTC
>-|TRBV19|TRBJ2-7|-
CASSISDRSYEQYF
TGTGCCAGTAGTATTTCAGACAGATCCTACGAGCAGTACTTC
>once|TRBV25-1|TRBJ2-5|-
CASRRGSQETQYF
TGTGCCAGCAGGAGGGGGAGCCAAGAGACCCAGTACTTC
>few|TRBV6-5|TRBJ2-5|-
CASSSGQLQETQYF
TGTGCCAGCAGTTCTGGACAGCTCCAAGAGACCCAGTACTTC
>-|TRBV29-1|TRBJ1-1|-
CSVGDRKTEAFF
TGCAGCGTGGGAGACAGGAAAACTGAAGCTTTCTTT
>once|TRBV30|TRBJ1-4|TRBD1
CAWGQGATGATNEKLFF
TGTGCCTGGGGCCAGGGGGCCACCGGTGCAACTAATGAAAAACTGTTTTTT
>-|TRBV19|TRBJ1-1|-
CASSEDSRANTEAFF
TGTGCCAGTAGTGAGGACAGTAGAGCGAACACTGAAGCTTTCTTT
>-|TRBV6-5|TRBJ2-5|-
CASRDWGREETQYF
TGTGCCAGCAGAGATTGGGGCCGGGAAGAGACCCAGTACTTC
>-|TRBV28|TRBJ2-7|TRBD2
CASRGRGFLSGEGEQYF
TGTGCCAGCAGGGGGAGGGGTTTTCTGAGCGGGGAGGGCGAGCAGTACTTC
>-|TRBV18|TRBJ2-5|-
CASSLAPMYQETQYF
TGTGCCAGCTCATTGGCACCAATGTACCAAGAGACCCAGTACTTC
>few|TRBV19|TRBJ1-5|-
CASSIGGRVGQPQHF
TGTGCCAGTAGTATCGGCGGCAGGGTTGGTCAGCCCCAGCATTTT
>-|TRBV4-2|TRBJ1-1|TRBD1
CASSPRAGGGMNTEAFF
TGTGCCAGCAGCCCCCGGGCAGGGGGTGGAATGAACACTGAAGCTTTCTTT
>-|TRBV5-1|TRBJ1-3|-
CASSIEGGGNTIYF
TGCGCCAGCAGCATCGAAGGAGGTGGAAACACCATATATTTT
>-|TRBV19|TRBJ1-2|TRBD1
CASNSFGQGKNYGYTF
TGTGCCAGTAATTCATTCGGACAGGGAAAAAACTATGGCTACACCTTC
>-|TRBV2|TRBJ2-5|TRBD2
CASSAGLAGGPQYF
TGTGCCAGCAGTGCAGGACTAGCGGGGGGGCCCCAGTACTTC
>-|TRBV6-5|TRBJ1-5|-
CASHLSNQPQHF
TGTGCCAGCCACCTAAGCAATCAGCCCCAGCATTTT
>-|TRBV5-6|TRBJ1-2|-
CASSFLPDRSGYTF
TGTGCCAGCAGCTTTCTACCCGACAGGTCTGGCTACACCTTC
>-|TRBV6-6|TRBJ2-5|-
CASSYSDTQETQYF
TGTGCCAGCAGTTATTCAGACACCCAAGAGACCCAGTACTTC
>-|TRBV5-1|TRBJ2-7|-
CASSLAVGSSYEQYF
TGCGCCAGCAGCTTGGCCGTTGGGAGCTCCTACGAGCAGTACTTC
>-|TRBV4-1|TRBJ2-1|TRBD1
CASSQNPGQGNNEQFF
TGCGCCAGCAGCCAAAATCCGGGACAGGGAAACAATGAGCAGTTCTTC
>-|TRBV5-1|TRBJ2-5|-
CASSARLPGQGKTQYF
TGCGCCAGCAGCGCCCGGCTACCGGGACAAGGAAAGACCCAGTACTTC
>few|TRBV2|TRBJ1-5|-
CASSEVRFNQPQHF
TGTGCCAGCAGTGAGGTCCGGTTCAATCAGCCCCAGCATTTT
>-|TRBV28|TRBJ1-2|-
CASTLRRDGYTF
TGTGCCAGCACCCTGAGGAGGGATGGCTACACCTTC
>-|TRBV4-1|TRBJ1-6|TRBD1
CASSQEQGDYNSPLHF
TGCGCCAGCAGCCAAGAACAGGGGGATTATAATTCACCCCTCCACTTT
>-|TRBV5-1|TRBJ1-4|-
CASSLSLFGEKLFF
TGCGCCAGCAGCTTGAGTTTATTTGGCGAAAAACTGTTTTTT
>-|TRBV5-1|TRBJ1-1|TRBD1
CASSWQGGEAFF
TGCGCCAGCAGCTGGCAGGGGGGAGAAGCTTTCTTT